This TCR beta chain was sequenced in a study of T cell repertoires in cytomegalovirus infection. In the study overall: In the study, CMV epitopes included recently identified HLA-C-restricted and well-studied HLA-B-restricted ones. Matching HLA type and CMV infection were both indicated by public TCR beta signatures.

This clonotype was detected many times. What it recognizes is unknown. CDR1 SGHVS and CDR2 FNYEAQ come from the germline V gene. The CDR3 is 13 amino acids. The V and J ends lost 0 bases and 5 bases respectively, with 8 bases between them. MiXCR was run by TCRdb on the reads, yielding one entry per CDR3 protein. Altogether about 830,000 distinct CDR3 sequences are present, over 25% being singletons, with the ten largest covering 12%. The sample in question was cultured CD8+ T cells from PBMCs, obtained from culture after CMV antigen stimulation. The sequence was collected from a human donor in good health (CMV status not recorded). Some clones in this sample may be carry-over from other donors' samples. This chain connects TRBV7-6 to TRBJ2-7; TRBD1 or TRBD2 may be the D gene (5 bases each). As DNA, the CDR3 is TGTGCCAGCAGCTTAGCGCGAGGGGACGAGCAGTACTTC. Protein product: CASSLARGDEQYF.